This T cell receptor beta chain was documented in a study of T cells in Graves' hyperthyroidism and ophthalmopathy (dated by TCRdb to between 2018 and 2021). For the study in its entirety: Peripheral blood was collected at initial diagnosis, before any treatment. Once sampling was done, hyperthyroidism patients were given methimazole at a starting dose of 30 mg daily, whereas ophthalmopathy patients were given high-dose intravenous methylprednisolone. Thyroid tissue and blood T-cell repertoires from about six Graves' hyperthyroidism patients were also compared in the study. For training and testing, the 100 or so patients in the discovery cohort were randomly divided in a 7:3 ratio. TCR Vbeta CDR3 sequencing of 140 or so peripheral blood samples (under 45 ophthalmopathy, 75 or so hyperthyroidism and approximately 17 progressor patients) is reported in the paper. A discovery cohort of roughly 96 patients, roughly 45 with Graves' ophthalmopathy and over 55 with stable Graves' hyperthyroidism, was used to find distinguishing TCR V-J signatures. Whether ophthalmopathy could be predicted prospectively was tested in an independent validation cohort made up of approximately 19 hyperthyroidism patients plus 17 patients who later progressed to ophthalmopathy.

TCR beta CDR3 regions were amplified from RNA transcripts. The first round of RT-PCR for the TCR CDR3 was performed with the HTBI primer set and the Qiagen OneStep RT-PCR kit. Libraries were constructed in a second round of multiplex PCR, after which size selection and purification were carried out. The libraries were sequenced on an Illumina HiSeq2000 using paired-end 100 bp reads. As for the authors' bioinformatics: Raw data were processed with SOAPnuke, discarding reads with adapters, uncalled bases, mean Phred below 15, or no exact constant-primer or identifier match. High-quality paired reads were merged using COPE v1.2.5, and each unique nucleotide sequence was defined as a clonotype. Clonotypes were aligned to IMGT TRBV, TRBD and TRBJ reference segments using MiTCR v1.1. Only V-J combinations with frequency above 0.0001, covering about 99% of repertoires, were analysed. The TCS score was defined as the ratio of F50 (clonal expansion) to E x V (chaos), calculated using BLOSUM62-based TCRdist between CDR3 peptides within each V-J. Welch's t-statistics and random forest reduced roughly 540 V-J features to fewer than 15, which were used in a naive Bayes classifier (R e1071). In-frame beta chains were kept once TCRdb had trimmed the public reads at Q25 with fastp and called clones with MiXCR. Here each entry gathers all rows of one CDR3 protein and keeps the most common genes and DNA. The V and J calls, along with clone size, are taken from TCRdb and not from the paper's own processing. The table for this sample lists some 370,000 distinct CDR3 sequences; roughly 13% of them were counted only once. Of the sample, around 28% falls within the top ten clones.

In the ophthalmopathy patients, disease was moderately to severely active, with a Clinical Activity Score of 3 or more, a NOSPECS grade of 4 or more, and a duration of less than 3 months. Any patient with an uncontrolled infection, another autoimmune disease, pregnancy or lactation was excluded. Diagnoses were established on the basis of clinical symptoms, serum thyroxine and TRAb, thyroid ultrasound, and orbital computed tomography. Ficoll-Paque density gradient centrifugation was used to isolate PBMCs from 8.5 to 10 ml of fresh peripheral blood. Total RNA was extracted with Trizol reagent, and quality was checked on an Agilent 2100 Bioanalyzer. CDR3 length: 11 amino acids, cysteine to phenylalanine. CDR3 DNA is the only sequence kept; it has 33 bases, read in frame from the first base. V lost 2 bases and J lost 6 bases; the stretch between them is 8 bases long. CDR1 and CDR2 are read off the germline V gene (reference sequence) as DFQATT and SNEGSKA.

Many counts were recorded for this clonotype. Its antigen remains unidentified. Per-base quality was not reported, and no clone a single base away is much larger than it. Results the study describes overall, beyond this receptor: A 13 V-J signature model separated ophthalmopathy from stable hyperthyroidism, with around 91% sensitivity and roughly 84% specificity in cross-validation and 80%/75% in testing. In validation, the model predicted progression to ophthalmopathy a median of about 5.9 months before onset, with about 67% sensitivity and around 76% specificity. Blood samples also contained most of the expanded thyroid clonotypes (frequency above 0.001), which suggests that blood repertoires may reflect thyroid immune responses. Sample size was not statistically predetermined, and investigators were not blinded to group allocation.

The specimen sequenced was blood. The chain is assembled from TRBV20-1 and TRBJ2-7; too little of a D gene remains to name it. The TCR was taken from a man in his fifties or sixties with Graves' ophthalmopathy. The base sequence is TGCAGTGCTAGAATGTCGGGCGAGCAGTACTTC. Its translation reads: CSARMSGEQYF.